These 28 T cell receptor beta chains share one sample of origin, sequenced in a study of cytomegalovirus exposure and HLA in healthy donors. Assay: immunoSEQ multiplex PCR; the TCRdb copy retains only in-frame clones and omits some. This repertoire shows about 130,000 clones, 75% to 90% found once; its top ten account for about 6.6%. The sample was PBMCs. Receptors were obtained from a woman aged 30 to 39 in good health and CMV-seropositive.

The CDR3 here is CASSYSVGGRNTEAFF. Written as DNA, the CDR3 is TGTGCCAGCAGTTACTCCGTGGGGGGGAGGAACACTGAAGCTTTCTTT. The chain is built from TRBV6-5 and TRBJ1-1; the D gene is possibly TRBD1 (5 bases). The CDR3 extends over 16 amino acids. Germline V gene lookup returns CDR1 MNHEY and CDR2 SVGAGI. V was trimmed by 0 bases and J by 1 base, leaving 12 bases between them.

Here the CDR3 reads CATVRGNTEAFF. The DNA for the CDR3 is TGTGCCACGGTTAGGGGGAACACTGAAGCTTTCTTT. The chain couples TRBV19 to TRBJ1-1; D might be TRBD1 (5 bases). Trimming stripped 10 bases from V and 1 base from J, with 10 bases between. The CDR3 covers 12 residues. Germline V gene lookup returns CDR1 LNHDA and CDR2 SQIVND (reference sequence). Based on the CDR3 plus reference TRBV19 and TRBJ1-1, the full variable domain is DGGITQSPKYLFRKEGQNVTLSCEQNLNHDAMYWYRQDPGQGLRLIYYSQIVNDFQKGDIAEGYSVSREKKESFPLTVTSAQKNPTAFYLCATVRGNTEAFFGQGTRLTVV.

J is TRBJ1-2 and V is TRBV7-2; 8 bases agree with TRBD1. This CDR3 has 17 residues. From germline, CDR1 is SGHTA and CDR2 FQGNSA. The V and J ends lost 2 bases and 1 base, in that order; junction bases with no gene match: 9. For the CDR3, the DNA is TGTGCCAGCAGCTTACGGCAGGGGGCGGATGTTAACTATGGCTACACCTTC. Amino acid sequence: CASSLRQGADVNYGYTF.

The CDR3 here is CASSEQGRNYEQYF. CDR3 nucleotides: TGTGCCAGCAGTGAACAGGGGCGTAACTACGAGCAGTACTTC. This chain joins TRBV2 and TRBJ2-7; possibly TRBD1 for D (6 bases). The CDR3 has 14 residues. V lost 2 bases to trimming and J lost 3 bases, with 11 bases between them. Germline V gene data show CDR1 as SNHLY and CDR2 as FYNNEI.

The chain employs TRBV27 and TRBJ2-1; TRBD1 aligns across 7 bases. CDR1 is MNHEY and CDR2 is SMNVEV in the germline V gene (reference sequence). V was pared by 5 bases and J by 2 bases, with 9 bases of the junction left unmatched. This CDR3 is 16 amino acids long. The CDR3 protein is CASSVGQPFTYNEQFF. CDR3 in DNA: TGTGCCAGCAGTGTGGGACAGCCTTTTACCTACAATGAGCAGTTCTTC.

The rearrangement uses TRBV10-2 and TRBJ2-3, with 9 bases aligning to TRBD2. Trimming removed 3 bases from V and 1 base from J; junction bases left unmatched: 2. Germline V gene sequence: CDR1 WSHSY, CDR2 SAAADI. This CDR3 is 15 amino acids long. The CDR3, as DNA: TGCGCCAGCAGTGACCCTAGCGGGGGCACAGATACGCAGTATTTT. As protein: CASSDPSGGTDTQYF.

The J gene is TRBJ1-5, the V gene TRBV27; D is unresolved. V shed 7 bases and J shed 0 bases, with 10 bases lying between them. Germline values: CDR1 MNHEY, CDR2 SMNVEV (reference sequence). The CDR3 spans 14 residues. The CDR3 sequence: CASKNGGSNQPQHF. The CDR3 bases are TGTGCCAGCAAAAACGGAGGTAGCAATCAGCCCCAGCATTTT.

The chain joins TRBV18 to TRBJ1-2, with 7 positions matching TRBD1. Germline CDR1 reads KGHSH; CDR2 reads LQKENI. This CDR3 is built from 16 residues. With 3 bases clipped from V and 3 bases from J, the junction kept 10 bases outside the gene matches. The CDR3: CASSPTGGQADYGYTF. CDR3 bases: TGTGCCAGCTCACCGACTGGCGGACAGGCGGACTATGGCTACACCTTC. The full variable domain, rest sourced from reference TRBV18 and TRBJ1-2, is NAGVMQNPRHLVRRRGQEARLRCSPMKGHSHVYWYRQLPEEGLKFMVYLQKENIIDESGMPKERFSAEFPKEGPSILRIQQVVRGDSAAYFCASSPTGGQADYGYTFGSGTRLTVV.

The chain employs TRBV4-1 and TRBJ2-6; no reliable D call. CDR3 length: 16 residues. Germline V CDR1 and CDR2: MGHRA, YSYEKL. Between the trimmed V and J ends, which lost 2 bases and 0 bases, there was a span of 8 bases. Here the CDR3 DNA reads TGCGCCAGCAGCCAAATGGTCGGCTCTGGGGCCAACGTCCTGACTTTC. Translation gives CASSQMVGSGANVLTF.

The chain has TRBV13 and TRBJ2-3; a weak D match, TRBD2 (6 bases). The ends were cut back, 1 base at V and 6 bases at J, with 14 bases in the middle. The CDR3 loop spans 15 amino acids. Germline V gives CDR1 PRHDT, CDR2 FYEKMQ (reference sequence). Here the CDR3 reads CASSLAGEGGDTQYF. In DNA, the CDR3 is TGTGCCAGCAGCTTAGCGGGAGAGGGTGGGGATACGCAGTATTTT.

The chain employs TRBV29-1 and TRBJ2-5, with a possible D match to TRBD2 (6 bases). The CDR3 extends over 14 amino acids. Germline-derived CDR1 and CDR2 are SQVTM and ANQGSEA. Trimming pared 3 bases from V and 6 bases from J, leaving 17 bases between. This CDR3 is CSVEFGSGGQTQYF. CDR3 nucleotides: TGCAGCGTTGAGTTTGGGTCCGGGGGACAGACCCAGTACTTC.

The chain is built from TRBV11-2 and TRBJ2-1; TRBD2 matches 11 bases. CDR3 length equals 16 residues. Germline V gene sequence: CDR1 SGHAT, CDR2 FQNNGV. J gave up 9 bases and V 3 bases, and 10 bases lay outside the gene matches. Here the CDR3 reads CASSLFTSGSGAEQFF. The CDR3 bases are TGTGCCAGCAGCTTGTTTACTAGCGGGAGCGGCGCTGAGCAGTTCTTC. Combining the CDR3 with reference TRBV11-2 and TRBJ2-1 gives the whole variable domain EAGVAQSPRYKIIEKRQSVAFWCNPISGHATLYWYQQILGQGPKLLIQFQNNGVVDDSQLPKDRFSAERLKGVDSTLKIQPAKLEDSAVYLCASSLFTSGSGAEQFFGPGTRLTVL.

The chain carries TRBV2 and TRBJ2-5; possible D gene TRBD1, 6 bases. This CDR3 has 14 amino acids. Per germline, CDR1 SNHLY and CDR2 FYNNEI. V lost 8 bases and J 2 bases, leaving 15 bases between the germline ends. In DNA, the CDR3 is TGTGCCAGCCAACAGGGAGCCCCTCAAGAGACCCAGTACTTC. This sequence encodes CASQQGAPQETQYF.

The chain joins TRBV7-9 to TRBJ2-7; a weak D match, TRBD2 (6 bases). Germline assignment: CDR1 SEHNR and CDR2 FQNEAQ (reference sequence). V lost 3 bases, J lost 0 bases, and 15 bases lay in between. The CDR3 runs 16 residues. CDR3 sequence (DNA): TGTGCCAGCAGCTTGGACGGGGGTTTGAGCTCCTACGAGCAGTACTTC. Protein sequence: CASSLDGGLSSYEQYF.

The CDR3 nucleotides are TGTGCCAGCAGTTTTGCGGGGGATATCACAGATACGCAGTATTTT. This encodes CASSFAGDITDTQYF. The gene calls are TRBV27 and TRBJ2-3; TRBD2 matches 7 bases. With 3 bases clipped from V and 2 bases from J, the junction kept 5 bases outside the gene matches. Germline V gene data show CDR1 as MNHEY and CDR2 as SMNVEV (reference sequence). This CDR3 is 15 amino acids long.

The chain has TRBV5-1 and TRBJ2-3; D call uncertain. CDR3 length: 12 amino acids. Germline V gene data show CDR1 as SGHRS and CDR2 as YFSETQ. Trimming took 1 base from V and 5 from J, leaving 5 bases between them. This CDR3 reads CASSLILDTQYF. In DNA form, the CDR3 reads TGCGCCAGCAGCTTGATATTAGATACGCAGTATTTT. Looking up the rest from reference TRBV5-1 and TRBJ2-3 gives the full variable domain: KAGVTQTPRYLIKTRGQQVTLSCSPISGHRSVSWYQQTPGQGLQFLFEYFSETQRNKGNFPGRFSGRQFSNSRSEMNVSTLELGDSALYLCASSLILDTQYFGPGTRLTVL.

The chain employs TRBV7-8 and TRBJ1-2; no clear D gene. V lost 0 bases to trimming and J lost 8 bases, with 13 bases between them. CDR1 is SGHVS and CDR2 is FQNEAQ in the germline V gene. The CDR3 is 14 amino acids. The CDR3 coding sequence is TGTGCCAGCAGCTTAGCCGGGCGGGGTTGGGGCTACACCTTC. This translates into CASSLAGRGWGYTF.

The chain joins TRBV6-5 to TRBJ2-1; D perhaps matches TRBD2 (6 bases). Trimming left V 8 bases short and J 0 bases short, with 11 bases between. Per the germline V gene, CDR1 is MNHEY and CDR2 is SVGAGI. The CDR3 totals 14 residues. The CDR3 loop is CASQRASSYNEQFF. CDR3 nucleotides: TGTGCCAGCCAGCGGGCAAGCTCCTACAATGAGCAGTTCTTC.

The chain carries TRBV2 and TRBJ2-5; no definite D call. CDR1 and CDR2 from the germline V gene are SNHLY and FYNNEI. CDR3 length equals 14 residues. Trimming shortened V by 2 bases and J by 1 base, and 8 bases separated the two germline ends. CDR3 sequence (DNA): TGTGCCAGCAGTGAACAACAGCTCCAAGAGACCCAGTACTTC. Protein: CASSEQQLQETQYF.

The V gene is TRBV7-9, the J gene TRBJ2-7, with D unclear. V dropped 4 bases and J dropped 0 bases, with 4 bases sitting between them. CDR1 is SEHNR, CDR2 FQNEAQ, per germline (reference sequence). CDR3 size: 12 residues. The CDR3 reads CASSSYSYEQYF. CDR3 nucleotides: TGTGCCAGCAGCTCCTACTCCTACGAGCAGTACTTC.

The chain has TRBV25-1 and TRBJ2-7, with unresolved D. Per the germline V gene, CDR1 is MGHDK and CDR2 is SYGVNS. There are 12 residues in the CDR3. V lost 3 bases and J 3 bases, leaving 6 bases between the germline ends. CDR3 in DNA: TGTGCCAGCAGTGACTATATCTACGAGCAGTACTTC. Translating gives CASSDYIYEQYF.

This clone was recorded once. The chain combines TRBV9 with TRBJ1-5; D is possibly TRBD1 (6 bases). With 3 bases removed from V and 7 bases from J, the gap between germline ends came to 17 bases. Per germline, CDR1 SGDLS and CDR2 YYNGEE. The CDR3 length is 15 residues. Written as DNA, the CDR3 is TGTGCCAGCAGCGAGGAAGGGGGGGGAGGGCAGCCCCAGCATTTT. Its translation is CASSEEGGGGQPQHF.

The rearrangement links TRBV10-3 to TRBJ1-5; weak D call: TRBD1 (6 bases). V gave up 4 bases and J gave up 7 bases, with 14 bases separating them. The length of the CDR3 is 14 residues. In germline, CDR1 is ENHRY, CDR2 SYGVKD. CDR3 residues: CAISGGGAGQPQHF. CDR3 nucleotide sequence: TGTGCCATCAGTGGGGGGGGCGCAGGGCAGCCCCAGCATTTT.

The genes are TRBV5-6 and TRBJ1-5; unclear D gene. The germline V gene encodes CDR1 SGHDT and CDR2 YYEEEE. This CDR3 is 15 amino acids long. Deletions cut 0 bases from V and 5 bases from J, with 12 bases between. CDR3 residues: CASSLGALGHQPQHF. The CDR3 DNA reads TGTGCCAGCAGCTTGGGGGCTCTCGGCCATCAGCCCCAGCATTTT.

This clone showed up just once. V gene TRBV18 combines with J gene TRBJ2-7, with TRBD2 matching 14 bases. The CDR3 extends over 17 amino acids. The germline CDR1 and CDR2 sequences are KGHSH and LQKENI. V lost 6 bases and J lost 0; bases outside the gene matches: 7. This CDR3 is CASSGTSGSGSSYEQYF. DNA of the CDR3: TGTGCCAGCTCCGGGACTAGCGGGAGTGGGAGCTCCTACGAGCAGTACTTC.

The rearrangement joins TRBV7-2 to TRBJ1-5; D perhaps matches TRBD1 (6 bases). The CDR3 loop spans 14 amino acids. Between the trimmed V and J ends, which lost 2 bases and 10 bases, there was a span of 15 bases. Germline V lookup: CDR1 SGHTA, CDR2 FQGNSA. The CDR3 coding sequence is TGTGCCAGCAGCTTAATCCCGTATGGGGGCCCCCAGCATTTT. Encoded protein: CASSLIPYGGPQHF.

The chain uses TRBV2 and TRBJ1-2; no definite D call. The CDR3 has 11 amino acids. The ends were cut back, 8 bases at V and 6 bases at J, with 10 bases in the middle. Per the germline V gene, CDR1 is SNHLY and CDR2 is FYNNEI. CDR3 protein: CASLTTHGYTF. The CDR3 coding sequence is TGTGCCAGCCTAACTACCCATGGCTACACCTTC.

The chain joins TRBV5-4 to TRBJ2-2; 8 bases map to TRBD1. Unmatched junction bases numbered 8, after V lost 4 bases and J lost 0 bases. Looked up from germline, CDR1 is SGHNT and CDR2 is YYREEE (reference sequence). There are 17 residues in the CDR3. Written as DNA, the CDR3 is TGTGCCAGCAGCCCTTGGCAGGGGGCCTCGAACACCGGGGAGCTGTTTTTT. Protein: CASSPWQGASNTGELFF.